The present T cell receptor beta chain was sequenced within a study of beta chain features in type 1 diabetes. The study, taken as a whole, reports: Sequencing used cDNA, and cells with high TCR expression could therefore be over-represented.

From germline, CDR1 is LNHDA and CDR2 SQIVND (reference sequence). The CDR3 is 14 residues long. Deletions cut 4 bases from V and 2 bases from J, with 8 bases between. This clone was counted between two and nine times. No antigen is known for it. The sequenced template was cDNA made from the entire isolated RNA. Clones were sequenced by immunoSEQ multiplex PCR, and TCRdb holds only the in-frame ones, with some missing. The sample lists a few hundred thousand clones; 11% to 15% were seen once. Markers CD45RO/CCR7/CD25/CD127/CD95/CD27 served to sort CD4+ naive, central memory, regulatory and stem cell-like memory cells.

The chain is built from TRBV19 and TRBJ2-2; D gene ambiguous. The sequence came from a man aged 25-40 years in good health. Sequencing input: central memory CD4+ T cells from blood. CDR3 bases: TGTGCCAGTAGTAGGGTATTAAACACCGGGGAGCTGTTTTTT. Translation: CASSRVLNTGELFF.